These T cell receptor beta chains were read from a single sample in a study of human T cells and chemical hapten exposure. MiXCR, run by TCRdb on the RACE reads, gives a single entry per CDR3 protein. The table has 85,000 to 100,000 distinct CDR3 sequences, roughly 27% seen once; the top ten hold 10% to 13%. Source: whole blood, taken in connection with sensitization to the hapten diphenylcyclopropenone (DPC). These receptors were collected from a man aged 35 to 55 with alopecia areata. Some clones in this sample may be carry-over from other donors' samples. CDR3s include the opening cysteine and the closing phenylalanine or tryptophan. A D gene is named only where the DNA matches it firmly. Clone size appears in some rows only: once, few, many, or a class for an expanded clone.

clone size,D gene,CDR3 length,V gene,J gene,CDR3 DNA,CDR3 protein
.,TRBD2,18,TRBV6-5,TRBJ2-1,TGTGCCAGCAGTTACTCGACTCTAGCGGGAGGGTCTGAGAATGAGCAGTTCTTC,CASSYSTLAGGSENEQFF
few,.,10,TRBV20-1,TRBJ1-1,TGCAGTGCCAGGACTAGAGAAGCTTTCTTT,CSARTREAFF
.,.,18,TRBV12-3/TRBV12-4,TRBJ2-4,TGTGCCAGCACTTTGGGGACACGCTTAGGGAGGGGTGAAAACATTCAGTACTTC,CASTLGTRLGRGENIQYF
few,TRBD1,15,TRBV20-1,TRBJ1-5,TGCAGTGCTAAGGGACAGGTGATAGGCAATCAGCCCCAGCATTTT,CSAKGQVIGNQPQHF
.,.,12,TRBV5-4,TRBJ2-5,TGTGCCAGCAGCCGGACAGAGGAGACCCAGTACTTC,CASSRTEETQYF
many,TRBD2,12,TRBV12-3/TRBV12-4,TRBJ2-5,TGTGCCAGCAGTTTTGGTTCGGGGAGGGGGTACTTC,CASSFGSGRGYF
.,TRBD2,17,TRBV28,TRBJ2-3,TGTGCCAGCAACCCCCTAGAGGTAGCGGGACGGACAGATACGCAGTATTTT,CASNPLEVAGRTDTQYF
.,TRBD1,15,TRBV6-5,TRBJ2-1,TGTGCCAGCAGTACGGACAGGGGGCCCTACAATGAGCAGTTCTTC,CASSTDRGPYNEQFF
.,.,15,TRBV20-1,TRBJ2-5,TGCAGTGCTAGAGTCCCCAGTAGCGCGTCGGAGACCCAGTACTTC,CSARVPSSASETQYF
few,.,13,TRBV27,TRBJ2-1,TGTGCCAGCAGTAGAGACCACTACAATGAGCAGTTCTTC,CASSRDHYNEQFF
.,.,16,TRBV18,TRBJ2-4,TGTGCCAGCTCACCTACAGGGGGGGCGGCCAAAAACATTCAGTACTTC,CASSPTGGAAKNIQYF
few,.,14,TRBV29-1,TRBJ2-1,TGCAGCGTTGATAGTCAGGGGATGCCAAATGAGCAGTTCTTC,CSVDSQGMPNEQFF
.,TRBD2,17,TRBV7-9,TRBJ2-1,TGTGCCAGCAGCCTAGGGACTAGCGGGAGGGTCTACAATGAGCAGTTCTTC,CASSLGTSGRVYNEQFF
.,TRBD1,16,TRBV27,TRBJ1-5,TGTGCCAGCAGACATACAGGGGCTAATAGCAATCAGCCCCAGCATTTT,CASRHTGANSNQPQHF
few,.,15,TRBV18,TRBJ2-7,TGTGCCAGCTCGCCAGACAGACCAAGCTCCTACGAGCAGTACTTC,CASSPDRPSSYEQYF
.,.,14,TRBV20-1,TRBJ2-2,TGCAGTGCTACGGTCTTTTCGAACACCGGGGAGCTGTTTTTT,CSATVFSNTGELFF
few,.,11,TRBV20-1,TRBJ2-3,TGCAGTGCTAGTACCACAGATACGCAGTATTTT,CSASTTDTQYF
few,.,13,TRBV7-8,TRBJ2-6,TGTGCCAGCCTCCTTTCTGGGGCCAACGTCCTGACTTTC,CASLLSGANVLTF
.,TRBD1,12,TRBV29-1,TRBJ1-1,TGCAGCGTGACCGGGACAGGCACTGAAGCTTTCTTT,CSVTGTGTEAFF
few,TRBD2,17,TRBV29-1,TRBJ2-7,TGCAGCGTTGTGAGACTAGCGGGTGCCGAGAGGTCCTCCGAGCAGTACTTC,CSVVRLAGAERSSEQYF
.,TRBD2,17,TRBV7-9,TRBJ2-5,TGTGCCAGCAGCCCCAATCCCCATGTCGGGAGGGGGGAGACCCAGTACTTT,CASSPNPHVGRGETQYF
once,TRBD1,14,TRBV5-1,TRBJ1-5,TGCGCCAGCAGCTTGTCAGGGGGCGGTCAGCCCCAGCATTTT,CASSLSGGGQPQHF
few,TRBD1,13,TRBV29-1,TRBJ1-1,TGCAGCGTTGGGGACAGGGGGTACACTGAAGCTTTCTTT,CSVGDRGYTEAFF
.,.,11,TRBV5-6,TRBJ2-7,TGTGCCAGCAGCGCCCGGAACGAGCAGTACTTC,CASSARNEQYF
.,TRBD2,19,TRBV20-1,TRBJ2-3,TGCAGTGCTAGAGACCTCCTGGGGACTAGCGGGATTACCCTAGATACGCAGTATTTT,CSARDLLGTSGITLDTQYF
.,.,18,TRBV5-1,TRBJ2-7,TGCGCCAGCAGCGGGGTGGGCGTCGGACGGGGGCTGCCCTACGAGCAGTACTTC,CASSGVGVGRGLPYEQYF
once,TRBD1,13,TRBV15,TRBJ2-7,TGTGCCACCAGTCGACAGGGAAACTACGAGCAGTACTTC,CATSRQGNYEQYF
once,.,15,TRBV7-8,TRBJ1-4,TGTGCCAGCAGCTCAGTCGCGGAGACTAATGAAAAACTGTTTTTT,CASSSVAETNEKLFF
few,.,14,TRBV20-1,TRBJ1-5,TGCAGTGCTAACCGGGACACCAGAAATCAGCCCCAGCATTTT,CSANRDTRNQPQHF
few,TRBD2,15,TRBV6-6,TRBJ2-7,TGTGCCAGCAGTCCAATAGCGGGAGGGCCGTACGAGCAGTACTTC,CASSPIAGGPYEQYF
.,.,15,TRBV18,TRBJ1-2,TGTGCCAGCTCACGGCCCCCGACAGGAGAAGTAGGCTACACCTTC,CASSRPPTGEVGYTF
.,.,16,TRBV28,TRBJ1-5,TGTGCCAGCAGTTTTCAAGGGGCTAGTGGCAATCAGCCCCAGCATTTT,CASSFQGASGNQPQHF
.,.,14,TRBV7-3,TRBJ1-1,TGTGCCAGCAGCTTAACAGGGACAAACACTGAAGCTTTCTTT,CASSLTGTNTEAFF
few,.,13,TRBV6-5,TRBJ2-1,TGTGCCAGCAGGACGACTACAAACAATGAGCAGTTCTTC,CASRTTTNNEQFF
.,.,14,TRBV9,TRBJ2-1,TGTGCCAGCAGCGTAGAAGGGGTGGTCAATGAGCAGTTCTTC,CASSVEGVVNEQFF
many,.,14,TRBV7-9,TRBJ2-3,TGTGCCAGCAGCTTACCGGCCCACACAGATACGCAGTATTTT,CASSLPAHTDTQYF
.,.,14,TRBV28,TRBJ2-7,TGTGCCAGCAGTTTGTCGGGCAGTACCTACGAGCAGTACTTC,CASSLSGSTYEQYF
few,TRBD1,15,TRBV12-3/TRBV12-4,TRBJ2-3,TGTGCCAGCAGATACGGGACAGGGGGCACAGATACGCAGTATTTT,CASRYGTGGTDTQYF
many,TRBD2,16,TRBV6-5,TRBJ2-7,TGTGCCACCGGGGGACTAGCGGGAGGGTCGGGGGACGAGCAGTACTTC,CATGGLAGGSGDEQYF
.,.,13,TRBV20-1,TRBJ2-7,TGCAGTGCTAGAGATCCAGATGCCTACGAGCAGTACTTC,CSARDPDAYEQYF
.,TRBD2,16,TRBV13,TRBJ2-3,TGTGCCAGCAGCTTAAGGGGACTAGTTAGCACAGATACGCAGTATTTT,CASSLRGLVSTDTQYF
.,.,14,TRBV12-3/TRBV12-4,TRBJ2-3,TGTGCCAGCAGCCCTGGTCTACACACAGATACGCAGTATTTT,CASSPGLHTDTQYF
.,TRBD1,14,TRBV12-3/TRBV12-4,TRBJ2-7,TGTGCCAGCAGTTCTCGGACAGGTCGGGACGAGCAGTACTTC,CASSSRTGRDEQYF
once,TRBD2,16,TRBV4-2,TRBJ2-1,TGTGCCAGCAGCCAGCTTACTAGCGGGAGCGGTAATGAGCAGTTCTTC,CASSQLTSGSGNEQFF
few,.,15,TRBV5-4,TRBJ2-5,TGTGCCAGCAGCTTCGAGCGAAACCGGGGGGAGACCCAGTACTTC,CASSFERNRGETQYF
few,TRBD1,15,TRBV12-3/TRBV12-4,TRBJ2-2,TGTGCCAGCGGTAGCAGGACAGGGGGTACCGGGGAGCTGTTTTTT,CASGSRTGGTGELFF
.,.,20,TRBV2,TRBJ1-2,TGTGCCAGCAGTGAAGCCCGAACAGGGCTTATACTCGAGAGTAACTATGGCTACACCTTC,CASSEARTGLILESNYGYTF
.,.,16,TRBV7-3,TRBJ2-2,TGTGCCAGCAGCTTAGAGAACAGTCCGAACACCGGGGAGCTGTTTTTT,CASSLENSPNTGELFF
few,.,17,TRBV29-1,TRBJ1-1,TGCAGCGTTGTGTGGCGTCACGTCCCGGTCATGAACACTGAAGCTTTCTTT,CSVVWRHVPVMNTEAFF
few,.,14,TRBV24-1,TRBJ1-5,TGTGCCACCAGTGTGGGGGACCGCAATCAGCCCCAGCATTTT,CATSVGDRNQPQHF
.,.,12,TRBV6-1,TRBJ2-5,TGTGCCAGCAGTGAACAACAAGAGACCCAGTACTTC,CASSEQQETQYF
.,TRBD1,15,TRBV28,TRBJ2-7,TGTGCCAGCAGACGTTCCGGGACAGGGGACCACGAGCAGTACTTC,CASRRSGTGDHEQYF
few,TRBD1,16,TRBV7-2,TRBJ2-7,TGTGCCAGCAGCTCCTATGACAGGGGCGGATACAGCGAGCAGTACTTC,CASSSYDRGGYSEQYF